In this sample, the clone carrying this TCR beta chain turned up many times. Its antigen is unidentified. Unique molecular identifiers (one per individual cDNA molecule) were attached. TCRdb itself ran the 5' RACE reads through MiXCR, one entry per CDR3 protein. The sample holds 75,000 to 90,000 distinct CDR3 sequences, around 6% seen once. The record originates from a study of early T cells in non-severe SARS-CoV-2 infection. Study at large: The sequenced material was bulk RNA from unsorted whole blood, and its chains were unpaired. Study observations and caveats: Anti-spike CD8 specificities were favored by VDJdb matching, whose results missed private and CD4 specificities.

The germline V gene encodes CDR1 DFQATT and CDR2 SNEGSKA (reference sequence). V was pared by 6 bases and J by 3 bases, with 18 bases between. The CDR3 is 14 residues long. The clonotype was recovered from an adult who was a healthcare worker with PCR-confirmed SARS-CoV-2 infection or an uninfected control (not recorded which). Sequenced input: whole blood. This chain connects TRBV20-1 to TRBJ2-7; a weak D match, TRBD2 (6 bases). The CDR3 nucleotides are TGCAGTGCGGTCGACCGGGACTGGATCTACGAGCAGTACTTC. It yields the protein CSAVDRDWIYEQYF.